This T cell receptor beta chain was recovered during a study of cytomegalovirus exposure and HLA in healthy donors. A word on this clone: Its antigen remains unidentified.

Study outcomes and limitations: In the analysis, some V segments, TRBV6-2 and TRBV6-3 included, were excluded as indistinguishable. Follow-up analysis later connected one missense variant in DCLRE1C with trimming of TCR beta V- and J-genes.

Trimming shortened V by 0 bases and J by 0 bases, and 12 bases separated the two germline ends. Germline values: CDR1 MGHRA, CDR2 YSYEKL. This CDR3 comprises 17 residues. The PCR was carried out with 60 Vbeta primers and 13 Jbeta primers. Clones were read by immunoSEQ multiplex PCR, and TCRdb kept only the in-frame ones, dropping some. The profile shows 150,000 to 200,000 clones, about four fifths of them singletons. The sequenced material came from PBMCs. This clonotype originated in a woman in her 30s in good health and CMV-seropositive. The chain carries TRBV4-1 and TRBJ1-3; D is undetermined. The CDR3 DNA reads TGCGCCAGCAGCCAAGAAGGGAGGATTGCCTCTGGAAACACCATATATTTT. Protein sequence: CASSQEGRIASGNTIYF.